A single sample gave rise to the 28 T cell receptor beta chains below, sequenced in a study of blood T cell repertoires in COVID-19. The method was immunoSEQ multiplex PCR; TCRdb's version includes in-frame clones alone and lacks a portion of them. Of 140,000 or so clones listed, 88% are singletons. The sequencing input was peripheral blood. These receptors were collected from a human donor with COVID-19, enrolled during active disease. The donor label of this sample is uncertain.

Here the CDR3 reads CASSIGQGHGFF. Written as DNA, the CDR3 is TGCGCCAGCAGCATAGGACAGGGTCATGGGTTCTTC. The chain employs TRBV5-1 and TRBJ2-1; 8 bases match TRBD1. V lost 4 bases, J lost 15 bases, and 9 bases stayed unmatched. The CDR3 is 12 amino acids. Germline V gene lookup returns CDR1 SGHRS and CDR2 YFSETQ.

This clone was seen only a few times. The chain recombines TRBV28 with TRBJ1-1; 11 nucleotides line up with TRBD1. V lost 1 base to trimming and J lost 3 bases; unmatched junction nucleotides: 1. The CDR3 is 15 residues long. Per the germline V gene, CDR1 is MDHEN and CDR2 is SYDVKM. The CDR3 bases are TGTGCCAGCAGTTTATTGGGACAGGGGGACACTGAAGCTTTCTTT. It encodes CASSLLGQGDTEAFF. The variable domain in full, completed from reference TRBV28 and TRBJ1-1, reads DVKVTQSSRYLVKRTGEKVFLECVQDMDHENMFWYRQDPGLGLRLIYFSYDVKMKEKGDIPEGYSVSREKKERFSLILESASTNQTSMYLCASSLLGQGDTEAFFGQGTRLTVV.

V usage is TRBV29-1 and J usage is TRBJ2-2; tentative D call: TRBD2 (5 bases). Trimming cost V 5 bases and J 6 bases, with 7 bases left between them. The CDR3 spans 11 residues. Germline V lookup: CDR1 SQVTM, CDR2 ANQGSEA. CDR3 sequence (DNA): TGCAGCGTTAATAGCGCCGGGGAGCTGTTTTTT. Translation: CSVNSAGELFF.

CDR3 amino acids: CASSTTVNTEAFF. In DNA form, the CDR3 reads TGTGCCAGCAGTACCACGGTGAACACTGAAGCTTTCTTT. V usage is TRBV27 and J usage is TRBJ1-1; D unclear. The CDR3 has 13 amino acids. The ends were cut back, 5 bases at V and 0 bases at J, with 7 bases in the middle. Per germline, CDR1 MNHEY and CDR2 SMNVEV (reference sequence).

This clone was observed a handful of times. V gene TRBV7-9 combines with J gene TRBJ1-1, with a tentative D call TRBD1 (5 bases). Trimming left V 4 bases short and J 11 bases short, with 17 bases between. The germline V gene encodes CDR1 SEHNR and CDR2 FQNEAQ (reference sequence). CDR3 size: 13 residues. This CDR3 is CASSYTAGPEAFF. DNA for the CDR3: TGTGCCAGCAGCTACACTGCAGGGCCCGAGGCTTTCTTT.

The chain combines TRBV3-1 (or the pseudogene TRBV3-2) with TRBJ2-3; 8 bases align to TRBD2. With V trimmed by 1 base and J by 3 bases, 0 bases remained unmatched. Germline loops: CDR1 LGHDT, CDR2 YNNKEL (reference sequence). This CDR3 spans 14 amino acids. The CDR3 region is CASSQAGGTDTQYF. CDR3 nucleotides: TGTGCCAGCAGCCAAGCGGGGGGGACAGATACGCAGTATTTT.

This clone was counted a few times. The chain's CDR3 is CASSLVPSSYEQYF. The CDR3 coding sequence is TGTGCCAGCAGCTTAGTACCTAGCTCCTACGAGCAGTACTTC. V is TRBV7-8 and J is TRBJ2-7; D ambiguous. Germline V lookup: CDR1 SGHVS, CDR2 FQNEAQ. V was cut by 1 base and J by 0 bases, with 7 bases left in between. The length of the CDR3 is 14 residues.

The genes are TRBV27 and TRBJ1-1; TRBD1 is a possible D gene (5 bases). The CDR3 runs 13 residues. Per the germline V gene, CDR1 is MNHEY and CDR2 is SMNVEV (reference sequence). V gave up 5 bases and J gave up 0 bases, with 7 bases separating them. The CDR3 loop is CASSPRVNTEAFF. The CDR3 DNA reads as TGTGCCAGCAGTCCCAGGGTGAACACTGAAGCTTTCTTT.

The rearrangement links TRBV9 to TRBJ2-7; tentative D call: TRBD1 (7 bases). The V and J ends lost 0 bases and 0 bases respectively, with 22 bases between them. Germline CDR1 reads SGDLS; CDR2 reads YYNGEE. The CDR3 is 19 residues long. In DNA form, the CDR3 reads TGTGCCAGCAGCGTAGGTACAGGGGCGGGGTCCTCGACCTCCTACGAGCAGTACTTC. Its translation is CASSVGTGAGSSTSYEQYF. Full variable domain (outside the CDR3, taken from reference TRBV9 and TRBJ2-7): DSGVTQTPKHLITATGQRVTLRCSPRSGDLSVYWYQQSLDQGLQFLIQYYNGEERAKGNILERFSAQQFPDLHSELNLSSLELGDSALYFCASSVGTGAGSSTSYEQYFGPGTRLTVT.

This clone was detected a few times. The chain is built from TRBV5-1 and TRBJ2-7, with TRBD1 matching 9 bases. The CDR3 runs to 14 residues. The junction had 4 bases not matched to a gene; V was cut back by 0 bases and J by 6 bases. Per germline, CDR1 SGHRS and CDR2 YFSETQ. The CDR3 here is CASSLVQGASEQYF. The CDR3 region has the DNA TGCGCCAGCAGCTTGGTACAGGGGGCCAGCGAGCAGTACTTC.

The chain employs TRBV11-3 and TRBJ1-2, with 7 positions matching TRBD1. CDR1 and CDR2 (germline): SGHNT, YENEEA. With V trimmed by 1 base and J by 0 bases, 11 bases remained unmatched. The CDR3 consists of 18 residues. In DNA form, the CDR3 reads TGTGCCAGCAGCTTAGTGGCAGGGGGGCGGTGGGCTAACTATGGCTACACCTTC. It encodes CASSLVAGGRWANYGYTF. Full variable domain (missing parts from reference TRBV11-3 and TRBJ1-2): EAGVVQSPRYKIIEKKQPVAFWCNPISGHNTLYWYLQNLGQGPELLIRYENEEAVDDSQLPKDRFSAERLKGVDSTLKIQPAELGDSAVYLCASSLVAGGRWANYGYTFGSGTRLTVV.

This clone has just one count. CDR3 in amino acids: CASSLGVMETREQYF. CDR3 DNA sequence: TGTGCCAGCAGCTTAGGGGTTATGGAGACTCGCGAGCAGTACTTC. The chain is built from TRBV11-2 and TRBJ2-7; D is unresolved. The germline CDR1 and CDR2 sequences are SGHAT and FQNNGV. The germline V and J ends were trimmed by 1 base and 6 bases, with 16 bases remaining between them. The CDR3 is 15 residues long.

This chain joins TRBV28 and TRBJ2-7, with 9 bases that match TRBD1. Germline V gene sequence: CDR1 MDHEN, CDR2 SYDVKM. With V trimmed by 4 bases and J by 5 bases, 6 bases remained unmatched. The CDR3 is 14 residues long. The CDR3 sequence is CASSYGQGTDEQYF. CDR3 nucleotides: TGTGCCAGCAGTTACGGACAGGGGACCGACGAGCAGTACTTC.

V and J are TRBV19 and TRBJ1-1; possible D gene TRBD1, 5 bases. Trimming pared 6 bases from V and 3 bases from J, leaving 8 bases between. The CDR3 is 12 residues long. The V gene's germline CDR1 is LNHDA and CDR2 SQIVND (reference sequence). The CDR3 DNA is TGTGCCAGTAGGGGCAGGGACACTGAAGCTTTCTTT. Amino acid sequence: CASRGRDTEAFF.

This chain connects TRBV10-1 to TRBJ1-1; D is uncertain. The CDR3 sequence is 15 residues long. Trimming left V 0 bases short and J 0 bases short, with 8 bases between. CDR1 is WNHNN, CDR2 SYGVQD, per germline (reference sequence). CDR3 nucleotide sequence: TGCGCCAGCAGTGAGTCTCCGGGAATGAACACTGAAGCTTTCTTT. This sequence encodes CASSESPGMNTEAFF.

In DNA form, the CDR3 reads TGTGCCAGCAGCTCCTCTCGACAGAGCTTTCGTGAAAAACTGTTTTTT. Encoded protein: CASSSSRQSFREKLFF. The chain couples TRBV7-9 to TRBJ1-4, with D perhaps TRBD1 (5 bases). Germline assignment: CDR1 SEHNR and CDR2 FQNEAQ (reference sequence). Trimming took off 4 bases at V and 7 bases at J, with 19 bases between the two ends. This CDR3 comprises 16 residues. The full variable domain, in which reference TRBV7-9 and TRBJ1-4 provide the parts outside the CDR3, is DTGVSQNPRHKITKRGQNVTFRCDPISEHNRLYWYRQTLGQGPEFLTYFQNEAQLEKSRLLSDRFSAERPKGSFSTLEIQRTEQGDSAMYLCASSSSRQSFREKLFFGSGTQLSVL.

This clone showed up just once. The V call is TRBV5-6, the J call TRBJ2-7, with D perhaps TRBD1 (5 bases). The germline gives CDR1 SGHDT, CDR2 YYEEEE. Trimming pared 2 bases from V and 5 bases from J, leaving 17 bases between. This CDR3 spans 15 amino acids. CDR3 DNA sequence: TGTGCCAGCAGCTTTAGGGGCCTCGACCCCCACGAGCAGTACTTC. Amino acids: CASSFRGLDPHEQYF.

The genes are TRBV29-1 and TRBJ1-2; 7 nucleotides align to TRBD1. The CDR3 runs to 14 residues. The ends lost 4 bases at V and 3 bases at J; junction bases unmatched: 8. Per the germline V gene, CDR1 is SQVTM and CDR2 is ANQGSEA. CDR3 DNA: TGCAGCGTTGGGGCATCAGGGGGTGACTATGGCTACACCTTC. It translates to CSVGASGGDYGYTF.

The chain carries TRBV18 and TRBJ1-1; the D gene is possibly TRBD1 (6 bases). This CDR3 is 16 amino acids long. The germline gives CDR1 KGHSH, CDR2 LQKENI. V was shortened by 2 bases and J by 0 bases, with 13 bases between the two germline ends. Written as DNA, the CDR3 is TGTGCCAGCTCACCAAGGACAGAACTCATGAACACTGAAGCTTTCTTT. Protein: CASSPRTELMNTEAFF.

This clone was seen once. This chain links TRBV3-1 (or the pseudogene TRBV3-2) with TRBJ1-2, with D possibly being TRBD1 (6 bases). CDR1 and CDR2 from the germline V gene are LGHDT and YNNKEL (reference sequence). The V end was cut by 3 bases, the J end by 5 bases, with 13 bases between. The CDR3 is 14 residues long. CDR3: CASSQTGTSYGYTF. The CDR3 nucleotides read TGTGCCAGCAGCCAGACGGGGACAAGTTATGGCTACACCTTC.

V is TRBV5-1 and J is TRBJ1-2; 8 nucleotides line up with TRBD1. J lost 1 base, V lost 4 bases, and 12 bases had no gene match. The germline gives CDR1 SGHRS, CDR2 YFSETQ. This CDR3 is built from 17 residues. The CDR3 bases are TGCGCCAGCAGCGTTAATACAGGGGGTGTCATTAACTATGGCTACACCTTC. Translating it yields CASSVNTGGVINYGYTF.

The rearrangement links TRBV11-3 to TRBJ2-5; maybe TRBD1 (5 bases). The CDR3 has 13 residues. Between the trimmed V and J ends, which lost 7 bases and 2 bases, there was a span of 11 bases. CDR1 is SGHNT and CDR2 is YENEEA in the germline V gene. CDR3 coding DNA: TGTGCCAGCACAGACAGTCCTCAAGAGACCCAGTACTTC. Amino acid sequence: CASTDSPQETQYF. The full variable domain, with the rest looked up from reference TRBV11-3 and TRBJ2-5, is EAGVVQSPRYKIIEKKQPVAFWCNPISGHNTLYWYLQNLGQGPELLIRYENEEAVDDSQLPKDRFSAERLKGVDSTLKIQPAELGDSAVYLCASTDSPQETQYFGPGTRLLVL.

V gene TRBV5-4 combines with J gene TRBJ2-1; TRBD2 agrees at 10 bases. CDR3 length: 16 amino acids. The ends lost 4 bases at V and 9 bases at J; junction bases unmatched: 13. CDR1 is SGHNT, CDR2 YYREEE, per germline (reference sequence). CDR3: CASSRGAGGLLGEQFF. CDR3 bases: TGTGCCAGCAGCCGGGGAGCGGGAGGGCTACTGGGTGAGCAGTTCTTC.

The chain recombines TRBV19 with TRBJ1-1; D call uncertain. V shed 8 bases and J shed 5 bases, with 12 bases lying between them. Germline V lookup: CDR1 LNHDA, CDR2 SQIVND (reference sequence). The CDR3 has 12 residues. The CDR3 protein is CASEITGTEAFF. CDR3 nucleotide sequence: TGTGCCAGTGAGATTACCGGGACTGAAGCTTTCTTT.

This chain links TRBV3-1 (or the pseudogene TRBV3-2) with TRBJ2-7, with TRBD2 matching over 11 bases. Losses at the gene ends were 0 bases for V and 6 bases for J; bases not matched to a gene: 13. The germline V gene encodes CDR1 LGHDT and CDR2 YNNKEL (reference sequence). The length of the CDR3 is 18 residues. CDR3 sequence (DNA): TGTGCCAGCAGCCAAGATGTGGGAACGGGACTAGCGGCATCCGAGCAGTACTTC. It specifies CASSQDVGTGLAASEQYF.

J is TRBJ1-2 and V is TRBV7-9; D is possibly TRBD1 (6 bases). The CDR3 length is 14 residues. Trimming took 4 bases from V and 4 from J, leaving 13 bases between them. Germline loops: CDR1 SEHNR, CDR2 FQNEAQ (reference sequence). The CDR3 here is CASSSTDSFYGYTF. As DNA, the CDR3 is TGTGCCAGCAGCTCCACGGACAGCTTCTATGGCTACACCTTC.

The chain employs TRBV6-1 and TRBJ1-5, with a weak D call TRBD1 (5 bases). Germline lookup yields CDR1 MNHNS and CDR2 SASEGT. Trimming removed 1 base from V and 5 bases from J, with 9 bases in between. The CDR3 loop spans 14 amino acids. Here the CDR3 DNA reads TGTGCCAGCAGTGAAGGGGGCTCACATCAGCCCCAGCATTTT. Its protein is CASSEGGSHQPQHF.

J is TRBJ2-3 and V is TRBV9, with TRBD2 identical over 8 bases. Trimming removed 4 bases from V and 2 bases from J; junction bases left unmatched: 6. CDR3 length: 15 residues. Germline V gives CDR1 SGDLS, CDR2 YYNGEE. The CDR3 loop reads CASSISGGYTDTQYF. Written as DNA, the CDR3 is TGTGCCAGCAGCATAAGCGGGGGATACACAGATACGCAGTATTTT.